This TCR beta chain was captured in a study of technical replicates of blood from a handful of donors (dated by TCRdb to about 2017). Worth noting for this clone: There is no known antigen for this receptor. Nothing much larger sits one base from this clone, and base qualities are not available.

The library was built by means of the immunoSEQ multiplex PCR assay. TCRdb mirrors the immuneACCESS table, restricted to in-frame sequences. Some clones are absent from its copies; in checked studies, under half trace to an unresolved V gene, and the reason for the others is unknown. This sample is represented by tens of thousands of clones; around nine tenths of them were singletons. The ten biggest clones cover 0.27% of the sample. V is reduced by 5 bases and J by 6 bases, leaving a spacing of 11 bases between them. Measured from the cysteine to the phenylalanine, the CDR3 is 13 residues long. CDR3 DNA only is kept here, 39 bases in frame from base 1. Based on the germline V gene (reference sequence), the CDR1 and CDR2 sequences are SEHNR and FQNEAQ.

The source is a human donor in good health. The source material was T cells isolated from PBMCs. The rearrangement combines TRBV7-9 with TRBJ2-1; D gene: possibly TRBD1, on 6 matching bases. The DNA reads as follows: TGTGCCAGCAGCCCGACCAGGGGCAATGAGCAGTTCTTC. It codes for CASSPTRGNEQFF.